The 27 T cell receptor beta chains given below trace back to one sample, sequenced in a study of monozygotic twins with inflammatory bowel disease. TCRdb re-called the 5' RACE reads; one entry per CDR3 protein, DNA not given. The sample totals about 160,000 distinct CDR3 sequences; its top ten clones hold roughly 2.6%. Sequenced input: blood. These receptors originate from a human donor with ulcerative colitis or Crohn's disease, or a healthy co-twin of an affected twin (not recorded which).

V gene TRBV11-3 combines with J gene TRBJ2-1. The CDR3 loop spans 14 amino acids. Germline assignment: CDR1 SGHNT and CDR2 YENEEA. The CDR3 spells CASSLENSGNEQFF.

This sequence joins TRBV2 and TRBJ1-4. This CDR3 spans 15 amino acids. Germline CDR1 is SNHLY and CDR2 is FYNNEI. The CDR3 is CASSDPKTTNEKLFF. The full variable domain, with the rest looked up from reference TRBV2 and TRBJ1-4, is EPEVTQTPSHQVTQMGQEVILRCVPISNHLYFYWYRQILGQKVEFLVSFYNNEISEKSEIFDDQFSVERPDGSNFTLKIRSTKLEDSAMYFCASSDPKTTNEKLFFGSGTQLSVL.

The chain combines TRBV20-1 with TRBJ1-6; TCRdb indicates TRBD1, and absent DNA this call remains unverified. Germline assignment: CDR1 DFQATT and CDR2 SNEGSKA (reference sequence). The CDR3 is made up of 17 amino acids. The CDR3 sequence is CSASPPEVSRANSPLHF.

This chain links TRBV5-1 with TRBJ1-2; as DNA is missing, the TRBD1 call by TCRdb cannot be tested. The germline CDR1 and CDR2 sequences are SGHRS and YFSETQ. The CDR3 sequence is 14 residues long. The CDR3 is CASSLVTGNYGYTF. Complete variable domain (other parts from reference TRBV5-1 and TRBJ1-2): KAGVTQTPRYLIKTRGQQVTLSCSPISGHRSVSWYQQTPGQGLQFLFEYFSETQRNKGNFPGRFSGRQFSNSRSEMNVSTLELGDSALYLCASSLVTGNYGYTFGSGTRLTVV.

The chain carries TRBV11-2 and TRBJ2-2; TCRdb outputs TRBD2, but without DNA this stays unchecked. This CDR3 region has 15 residues. Germline CDR1 SGHAT, CDR2 FQNNGV. This CDR3 reads CASSLLAVNTGELFF.

J is TRBJ2-3 and V is TRBV27. Germline CDR1 is MNHEY and CDR2 is SMNVEV (reference sequence). This CDR3 has 13 residues. The CDR3 is CASYYPSTDTQYF.

The chain couples TRBV5-1 to TRBJ1-1; TCRdb proposes TRBD1, but this gene call is untestable without DNA. This CDR3 spans 14 amino acids. CDR1 and CDR2 (germline): SGHRS, YFSETQ. This CDR3 reads CASSEGQAKTEAFF.

V gene TRBV12-3 or TRBV12-4 combines with J gene TRBJ1-1. The CDR3 sequence is 11 residues long. The CDR3 is CASSINTEAFF.

CDR3 protein: CASSLSRLARAETQYF. The chain uses TRBV7-2 and TRBJ2-5; TCRdb calls TRBD2, which cannot be checked without DNA. The CDR3 has 16 residues. Germline CDR1 and CDR2: SGHTA and FQGNSA.

This chain uses TRBV7-2 with TRBJ1-1. The V gene's germline CDR1 is SGHTA and CDR2 FQGNSA. The CDR3 runs 12 residues. The CDR3 loop reads CASSLSGRRAFF.

This rearrangement joins TRBV20-1 to TRBJ2-2; checking the TCRdb D call of TRBD2 is not possible without DNA. Germline assignment: CDR1 DFQATT and CDR2 SNEGSKA (reference sequence). The CDR3 has 14 residues. The CDR3 sequence is CSAARGGVTGELFF.

The chain links TRBV9 to TRBJ1-2; TCRdb selects TRBD1, and the lack of DNA leaves this call unchecked. Germline V lookup: CDR1 SGDLS, CDR2 YYNGEE. The CDR3 runs to 14 residues. The CDR3 here is CASSGDRGHYGYTF.

This chain uses TRBV27 with TRBJ2-3; checking the TCRdb D call of TRBD2 is not possible without DNA. Germline CDR1 is MNHEY and CDR2 is SMNVEV (reference sequence). CDR3 length equals 17 residues. CDR3 protein: CASSNQIAVEGTDTQYF.

The chain uses TRBV29-1 and TRBJ2-7; TCRdb designates TRBD2, a call that cannot be tested without DNA. Germline V gene sequence: CDR1 SQVTM, CDR2 ANQGSEA. CDR3 length equals 13 residues. CDR3 loop: CSVAGLAGAEQYF.

The CDR3: CASSLGGNSEKLFF. The V gene is TRBV5-1, the J gene TRBJ1-4; TCRdb returns TRBD1, unconfirmable since there is no DNA. The CDR3 consists of 14 residues. Germline V CDR1 and CDR2: SGHRS, YFSETQ.

The chain links TRBV20-1 to TRBJ2-7; TCRdb proposes TRBD1, but this gene call is untestable without DNA. The CDR3 is made up of 14 amino acids. Looked up from germline, CDR1 is DFQATT and CDR2 is SNEGSKA (reference sequence). CDR3 loop: CSAQAGQPSYEQYF.

This chain connects TRBV7-8 to TRBJ2-3; the D call of TRBD2 rests on TCRdb alone, since no DNA is present to check it. The CDR3 length is 18 residues. Per germline, CDR1 SGHVS and CDR2 FQNEAQ. This CDR3 is CASSLAHLAVLGTDTQYF.

The CDR3 spells CASSPLGQSNQPQHF. This chain joins TRBV18 and TRBJ1-5; TCRdb lists TRBD1, though no DNA is available to test this call. This CDR3 spans 15 amino acids. The germline CDR1 and CDR2 sequences are KGHSH and LQKENI.

The V call is TRBV20-1, the J call TRBJ2-5. Per germline, CDR1 DFQATT and CDR2 SNEGSKA (reference sequence). The CDR3 contains 17 residues. CDR3 region: CSASPGGGLSYQETQYF.

This chain connects TRBV19 to TRBJ1-1. In germline, CDR1 is LNHDA, CDR2 SQIVND (reference sequence). The CDR3 has 14 residues. CDR3 sequence: CASSIDDRAHEAFF.

The rearrangement links TRBV7-2 to TRBJ2-5. Per germline, CDR1 SGHTA and CDR2 FQGNSA. The CDR3 consists of 14 residues. This CDR3 is CASSFYPSDETQYF.

The chain combines TRBV2 with TRBJ2-5; TCRdb reports TRBD2, a call that lacks DNA to check it against. The CDR3 totals 14 residues. Germline assignment: CDR1 SNHLY and CDR2 FYNNEI. CDR3 protein: CATRGRDPVETQYF.

The chain carries TRBV7-3 and TRBJ2-1; with no DNA, the TCRdb D assignment of TRBD2 cannot be verified. The CDR3 has 16 residues. Germline CDR1 SGHTA, CDR2 FQGTGA. The CDR3 sequence: CASSPRDFSGRNEQFF.

This CDR3 is CASSTAQGAATQYF. This sequence joins TRBV7-2 and TRBJ2-3; TCRdb gives TRBD1 as the D gene, but with no DNA this cannot be confirmed. The CDR3 length is 14 residues. Germline loops: CDR1 SGHTA, CDR2 FQGNSA.

The chain links TRBV29-1 to TRBJ2-2; the D gene TCRdb calls, TRBD1, cannot be checked with no DNA. The CDR3 spans 14 residues. Looked up from germline, CDR1 is SQVTM and CDR2 is ANQGSEA. This CDR3 reads CSVGGRESAGELFF.

The CDR3 sequence is CASSPDLAGGTDTQYF. The chain links TRBV18 to TRBJ2-3; as DNA is missing, the TRBD2 call by TCRdb cannot be tested. CDR1 and CDR2 from the germline V gene are KGHSH and LQKENI. CDR3 length equals 16 residues.

The chain links TRBV28 to TRBJ2-3; TCRdb proposes TRBD2, but this gene call is untestable without DNA. The CDR3 is made up of 15 amino acids. Per germline, CDR1 MDHEN and CDR2 SYDVKM. The CDR3 region is CASSLKREGLDTQYF.